The next 15 T cell receptor beta chains were all read from a single sample in a study of blood T cell repertoires in COVID-19 (TCRdb year 2020). The library came from the immunoSEQ multiplex PCR assay. The source is immuneACCESS, and TCRdb retained only in-frame sequences with V and J called. Part of the clones is not carried over; for the studies checked, unresolved V genes explain less than half of this, and the remainder is unexplained. The sample table records roughly 290,000 clones; 75% to 90% of these occur just once. Less than 2.5% of the sample comes from the top ten. The sample comprised PBMCs or T cells enriched from blood (not recorded which). These receptors were collected from a man aged 30-40 years who had recovered from COVID-19.

CDR3: CASSPTGERYYGYTF. CDR3 sequence (DNA): TGCGCCAGCAGTCCGACCGGGGAAAGGTACTATGGCTACACCTTC. The rearrangement links TRBV10-2 to TRBJ1-2; D uncertain. CDR3 size: 15 residues. V lost 5 bases to trimming and J lost 3 bases, with 16 bases between them. Germline CDR1 and CDR2: WSHSY and SAAADI.

The chain recombines TRBV10-3 with TRBJ1-2; 7 bases line up with TRBD1. Germline V gene sequence: CDR1 ENHRY, CDR2 SYGVKD. CDR3 length equals 16 residues. Germline trimming cut 2 bases from V and 7 bases from J; bases unmatched to any gene: 13. The CDR3: CAISEPNGDREGGYTF. CDR3 nucleotide sequence: TGTGCCATCAGTGAGCCAAATGGTGACAGGGAAGGTGGCTACACCTTC.

The V gene is TRBV9, the J gene TRBJ2-5, with 11 bases lining up with TRBD2. Germline V CDR1 and CDR2: SGDLS, YYNGEE. V shed 2 bases, J shed 4 bases, and the junction held 7 bases outside the gene matches. CDR3 length: 16 residues. This CDR3 reads CASSVGTSGPRETQYF. CDR3 bases: TGTGCCAGCAGCGTCGGGACTAGCGGCCCCCGAGAGACCCAGTACTTC. The complete variable domain, with remaining parts taken from reference TRBV9 and TRBJ2-5, reads DSGVTQTPKHLITATGQRVTLRCSPRSGDLSVYWYQQSLDQGLQFLIQYYNGEERAKGNILERFSAQQFPDLHSELNLSSLELGDSALYFCASSVGTSGPRETQYFGPGTRLLVL.

The rearrangement uses TRBV7-9 and TRBJ1-4, with 7 bases aligning to TRBD1. The CDR3 totals 15 residues. The V gene end was trimmed by 3 bases and the J gene end by 4 bases; junction bases not matched to a gene: 5. Per germline, CDR1 SEHNR and CDR2 FQNEAQ (reference sequence). The CDR3 sequence is CASSLLGQINEKLFF. As DNA, the CDR3 is TGTGCCAGCAGCTTGCTGGGACAGATTAATGAAAAACTGTTTTTT.

This sequence joins TRBV5-4 and TRBJ2-7; 10 bases map to TRBD1. The CDR3 contains 17 residues. The germline V gene has CDR1 SGHNT and CDR2 YYREEE (reference sequence). V shed 0 bases and J 2 bases; nucleotides not matched to a gene: 8. The CDR3 nucleotides are TGTGCCAGCAGCTTGGAGTTATCTGGGACAGGGGCCTACGAGCAGTACTTC. This translates into CASSLELSGTGAYEQYF. Full variable domain (rest looked up from reference TRBV5-4 and TRBJ2-7): ETGVTQSPTHLIKTRGQQVTLRCSSQSGHNTVSWYQQALGQGPQFIFQYYREEENGRGNFPPRFSGLQFPNYSSELNVNALELDDSALYLCASSLELSGTGAYEQYFGPGTRLTVT.

V usage is TRBV7-2 and J usage is TRBJ2-5; D remains ambiguous. Trimming removed 1 base at V and 4 bases at J, with 10 bases between. This CDR3 region has 14 residues. Germline loops: CDR1 SGHTA, CDR2 FQGNSA. Here the CDR3 DNA reads TGTGCCAGCAGCTTAGACTTAGTAACAGAGACCCAGTACTTC. Its translation: CASSLDLVTETQYF.

The J gene is TRBJ1-3, the V gene TRBV7-2, with no clear D. This CDR3 has 17 amino acids. V lost 2 bases, J lost 0 bases, and 14 bases lay in between. Germline V gene sequence: CDR1 SGHTA, CDR2 FQGNSA. The CDR3 DNA is TGTGCCAGCAGCTTAAATTTCGGGAAACTCTCTGGAAACACCATATATTTT. Encoded protein: CASSLNFGKLSGNTIYF. The full variable domain, with the rest looked up from reference TRBV7-2 and TRBJ1-3, is GAGVSQSPSNKVTEKGKDVELRCDPISGHTALYWYRQSLGQGLEFLIYFQGNSAPDKSGLPSDRFSAERTGGSVSTLTIQRTQQEDSAVYLCASSLNFGKLSGNTIYFGEGSWLTVV.

The chain couples TRBV29-1 to TRBJ1-4, with D unresolved. CDR3 size: 10 residues. CDR1 is SQVTM and CDR2 is ANQGSEA in the germline V gene. V was clipped by 8 bases and J by 3 bases, with 4 bases between them. CDR3 protein: CSQSNEKLFF. Here the CDR3 DNA reads TGCAGCCAATCTAATGAAAAACTGTTTTTT.

The gene calls are TRBV7-9 and TRBJ2-5; 10 nucleotides line up with TRBD2. This CDR3 contains 14 residues. Per germline, CDR1 SEHNR and CDR2 FQNEAQ (reference sequence). The junction had 8 bases not matched to a gene; V was cut back by 8 bases and J by 5 bases. The CDR3: CASLPAGGKETQYF. The CDR3, as DNA: TGTGCCAGCTTACCAGCGGGGGGGAAGGAGACCCAGTACTTC.

The sample holds one count of this clone. The rearrangement joins TRBV24-1 to TRBJ2-3; 8 bases agree with TRBD2. Per germline, CDR1 KGHDR and CDR2 SFDVKD. This CDR3 has 16 residues. J lost 4 bases, V lost 1 base, and 6 bases had no gene match. CDR3 sequence (DNA): TGTGCCACCAGTGATTTCGGAACTAGCGGAGCAGATACGCAGTATTTT. This codes for CATSDFGTSGADTQYF.

In nucleotides, the CDR3 is TGTGCCATAGCCTTACTAGCGGACACAGATACGCAGTATTTT. Encoded protein: CAIALLADTDTQYF. The chain recombines TRBV2 with TRBJ2-3, with 8 bases matching TRBD2. The CDR3 has 14 residues. Trimming took 10 bases from V and 2 from J; bases not matched to a gene: 8. Germline CDR1 reads SNHLY; CDR2 reads FYNNEI. Together with reference TRBV2 and TRBJ2-3, the CDR3 gives the full variable domain: EPEVTQTPSHQVTQMGQEVILRCVPISNHLYFYWYRQILGQKVEFLVSFYNNEISEKSEIFDDQFSVERPDGSNFTLKIRSTKLEDSAMYFCAIALLADTDTQYFGPGTRLTVL.

V and J are TRBV5-4 and TRBJ1-6; 10 nucleotides line up with TRBD1. Germline V gene data show CDR1 as SGHNT and CDR2 as YYREEE (reference sequence). J was trimmed by 8 bases and V by 4 bases; bases with no gene match: 3. The CDR3 has 14 amino acids. DNA of the CDR3: TGTGCCAGCAGCACCGACAGGGGGCATTCACCCCTCCACTTT. Its protein is CASSTDRGHSPLHF.

The J gene is TRBJ1-2, the V gene TRBV27; maybe TRBD1 (5 bases). The length of the CDR3 is 15 residues. The V end was cut by 2 bases, the J end by 4 bases, with 14 bases between. Per the germline V gene, CDR1 is MNHEY and CDR2 is SMNVEV (reference sequence). The CDR3 sequence: CASSLGRGPGYGYTF. CDR3 bases: TGTGCCAGCAGTTTAGGGAGGGGACCAGGCTATGGCTACACCTTC.

This chain connects TRBV11-2 to TRBJ1-1, with 9 bases fitting TRBD1. J gave up 3 bases and V 4 bases, and 3 bases lay outside the gene matches. The CDR3 loop spans 14 amino acids. Germline-derived CDR1 and CDR2 are SGHAT and FQNNGV. CDR3 loop: CASSSDRGYTEAFF. The DNA of the CDR3 is TGTGCCAGCAGCTCTGACAGGGGGTACACTGAAGCTTTCTTT.

The chain joins TRBV30 to TRBJ1-6; D uncertain. The CDR3 spans 16 residues. Per germline, CDR1 GTSNPN and CDR2 SVGIG (reference sequence). Trimming took off 0 bases at V and 5 bases at J, with 14 bases between the two ends. The CDR3 loop is CAWSVLGGQDNSPLHF. The CDR3 DNA reads TGTGCCTGGAGTGTACTGGGCGGGCAGGATAATTCACCCCTCCACTTT.